A single sample gave rise to the 30 T cell receptor beta chains below, sequenced in a study of blood T cell repertoires in COVID-19. The method was immunoSEQ multiplex PCR; TCRdb's version includes in-frame clones alone and lacks a portion of them. The profile covers approximately 150,000 clones, with roughly 86% appearing a single time and 0.95% taken by the ten largest. Material: peripheral blood. The receptors originated from a woman between 45 and 65 years old with acute or convalescent COVID-19.

The chain combines TRBV5-8 with TRBJ1-1; D not resolved. The CDR3 spans 14 residues. CDR1 is SGHTS and CDR2 is YDEGEE in the germline V gene. The germline V and J ends were trimmed by 0 bases and 4 bases, with 10 bases remaining between them. The CDR3 reads CASSLGRVGTEAFF. The CDR3 DNA sequence: TGTGCCAGCAGCTTGGGGCGGGTTGGCACTGAAGCTTTCTTT.

The genes are TRBV30 and TRBJ2-7; perhaps TRBD1 as D (6 bases). The CDR3 runs 12 residues. Trimming cost V 0 bases and J 11 bases, with 14 bases left between them. Germline CDR1 reads GTSNPN; CDR2 reads SVGIG (reference sequence). CDR3 residues: CAWSVPPAGEYF. As DNA, the CDR3 is TGTGCCTGGAGTGTACCGCCGGCAGGGGAGTACTTC.

The V gene is TRBV7-3, the J gene TRBJ2-1; the match to TRBD1 covers 7 bases. The J segment lost 0 bases and the V segment lost 5 bases, leaving 4 bases of the junction unmatched. From germline, CDR1 is SGHTA and CDR2 FQGTGA. CDR3 size: 15 residues. This chain's CDR3 is CASSRWTGSYNEQFF. The CDR3 DNA is TGTGCCAGCAGCAGGTGGACAGGCTCCTACAATGAGCAGTTCTTC.

The chain couples TRBV6-4 to TRBJ2-7; D is unresolved. The CDR3 consists of 12 residues. Germline CDR1 MRHNA, CDR2 SNTAGT. Trimming left V 7 bases short and J 2 bases short, with 9 bases between. The CDR3 nucleotides read TGTGCCAGCACACACAGAGCCTACGAGCAGTACTTC. This encodes CASTHRAYEQYF.

The chain recombines TRBV4-2 with TRBJ1-5, with no clear D. Germline-derived CDR1 and CDR2 are LGHNA and YNFKEQ. Trimming pared 1 base from V and 2 bases from J, leaving 12 bases between. The CDR3 length is 16 residues. The CDR3 reads CASSQVREGGNQPQHF. CDR3 bases: TGTGCCAGCAGCCAAGTCCGGGAGGGTGGCAATCAGCCCCAGCATTTT.

Comment on this clone: This specimen includes other DNA sequences encoding the same CDR3. The chain couples TRBV7-3 to TRBJ2-3, with 12 bases identical to TRBD2. The CDR3 has 15 residues. Trimming at V came to 2 bases and at J to 3 bases, leaving 0 bases not matched to a gene. Germline CDR1 is SGHTA and CDR2 is FQGTGA. The CDR3 coding sequence is TGTGCCAGCAGCTTAGGACTAGCGGGGACAGATACGCAGTATTTT. This translates into CASSLGLAGTDTQYF.

This sequence joins TRBV25-1 and TRBJ1-1, with a possible D match to TRBD1 (6 bases). From germline, CDR1 is MGHDK and CDR2 SYGVNS. V dropped 7 bases and J dropped 4 bases, with 16 bases sitting between them. There are 14 residues in the CDR3. In nucleotides, the CDR3 is TGTGCCAGCAAAAAACAGGGATCCTCCACTGAAGCTTTCTTT. It specifies CASKKQGSSTEAFF.

The CDR3 nucleotides read TGTGCTAGTGGTTTGGTAAGATTAGCGGGAGAGGACTATGAGCAGTTCTTC. Its translation: CASGLVRLAGEDYEQFF. The chain combines TRBV12-5 with TRBJ2-1; 9 bases agree with TRBD2. CDR1 and CDR2 (germline): LGHNT, FRNRAP. This CDR3 comprises 17 residues. The trim removed 0 bases at V and 8 bases at J, leaving 11 bases unmatched. The whole variable domain, remainder taken from reference TRBV12-5 and TRBJ2-1, is DARVTQTPRHKVTEMGQEVTMRCQPILGHNTVFWYRQTMMQGLELLAYFRNRAPLDDSGMPKDRFSAEMPDATLATLKIQPSEPRDSAVYFCASGLVRLAGEDYEQFFGPGTRLTVL.

The V call is TRBV29-1, the J call TRBJ2-1, with D tentatively TRBD1 (5 bases). Germline CDR1 is SQVTM and CDR2 is ANQGSEA. Trimming took off 4 bases at V and 7 bases at J, with 14 bases between the two ends. This CDR3 region has 13 residues. CDR3 in amino acids: CSVGQGKWNEQFF. The CDR3 DNA follows: TGCAGCGTTGGCCAGGGAAAGTGGAATGAGCAGTTCTTC.

The J gene is TRBJ1-1, the V gene TRBV6-5, with D perhaps TRBD1 (6 bases). The germline gives CDR1 MNHEY, CDR2 SVGAGI. The CDR3 has 15 amino acids. The ends were cut back, 6 bases at V and 2 bases at J, with 16 bases in the middle. The CDR3 sequence is CASSLNQGINTEAFF. The CDR3, as DNA: TGTGCCAGCAGCCTTAACCAGGGGATTAACACTGAAGCTTTCTTT.

About this clone itself: An end of the junction differs from the germline gene, which may be a read error. V and J are TRBV27 and TRBJ2-1; tentatively, D is TRBD2 (6 bases). The CDR3 loop spans 14 amino acids. Germline loops: CDR1 MNHEY, CDR2 SMNVEV (reference sequence). CDR3 protein: CATSLRRAPDEQFF. DNA of the CDR3: TGTGCCACCAGTTTAAGGAGGGCCCCGGATGAGCAGTTCTTC.

The V and J genes are TRBV5-8 and TRBJ1-2; D not certain. The CDR3 has 14 amino acids. Germline lookup yields CDR1 SGHTS and CDR2 YDEGEE. V was cut by 2 bases and J by 2 bases, with 10 bases left in between. The CDR3 sequence: CASSFLGGNYGYTF. The DNA for the CDR3 is TGTGCCAGCAGCTTCCTAGGAGGGAACTATGGCTACACCTTC.

With regard to this clone: The same CDR3 is also encoded by other DNA sequences in this sample. The chain uses TRBV6-5 and TRBJ2-7; 10 nucleotides line up with TRBD1. Looked up from germline, CDR1 is MNHEY and CDR2 is SVGAGI. V gave up 0 bases and J gave up 4 bases; unmatched junction bases: 0. This CDR3 contains 14 residues. The CDR3, as DNA: TGTGCCAGCAGTTACTCGGACAGGGGGTACGAGCAGTACTTC. Translating gives CASSYSDRGYEQYF.

This sequence joins TRBV7-9 and TRBJ1-2; 7 positions match TRBD1. Germline V gene lookup returns CDR1 SEHNR and CDR2 FQNEAQ (reference sequence). Trimming removed 1 base from V and 2 bases from J; junction bases left unmatched: 4. The CDR3 length is 15 residues. CDR3 sequence (DNA): TGTGCCAGCAGCTTAGAGGGACAGCTCAACTATGGCTACACCTTC. It yields the protein CASSLEGQLNYGYTF.

V gene TRBV19 combines with J gene TRBJ1-2, with D unresolved. The V gene lost 7 bases and the J gene lost 4 bases, with 10 bases spanning the gap. Germline V gene sequence: CDR1 LNHDA, CDR2 SQIVND (reference sequence). The CDR3 extends over 12 amino acids. This CDR3 is CASTPTGYGYTF. The CDR3 nucleotides are TGTGCCAGTACCCCGACTGGCTATGGCTACACCTTC.

The gene calls are TRBV7-9 and TRBJ1-5, with 8 positions matching TRBD1. Germline CDR1 reads SEHNR; CDR2 reads FQNEAQ (reference sequence). The CDR3 is 16 amino acids. V trimming: 5 bases; J trimming: 1 base; junction bases outside the gene matches: 7. The CDR3 here is CASSPGQGGSNQPQHF. The CDR3 coding sequence is TGTGCCAGCAGCCCCGGACAGGGAGGAAGCAATCAGCCCCAGCATTTT.

V gene TRBV27 combines with J gene TRBJ2-2; 15 positions agree with TRBD2. CDR3 length equals 18 residues. V lost 4 bases and J lost 4; bases outside the gene matches: 7. Per the germline V gene, CDR1 is MNHEY and CDR2 is SMNVEV (reference sequence). CDR3 sequence (DNA): TGTGCCAGCAGTTCCGGACTAGCGGGGGGGCCGGTCACCGGGGAGCTGTTTTTT. It codes for CASSSGLAGGPVTGELFF.

The genes are TRBV2 and TRBJ1-1, with TRBD1 as a possible D gene (5 bases). Per germline, CDR1 SNHLY and CDR2 FYNNEI. This CDR3 region has 15 residues. The V and J ends lost 3 bases and 3 bases respectively, with 14 bases between them. The CDR3 DNA reads as TGTGCCAGCAGTGATACAGGTTACTCTGACACTGAAGCTTTCTTT. As protein: CASSDTGYSDTEAFF.

V and J are TRBV19 and TRBJ2-2; 9 bases align to TRBD1. V was clipped by 9 bases and J by 6 bases; unmatched bases: 8. CDR1 LNHDA and CDR2 SQIVND come from the germline V gene (reference sequence). This CDR3 is built from 14 residues. For the CDR3, the DNA is TGTGCCAGCTCCGGGACAGGGTACGCCGGGGAGCTGTTTTTT. Translated: CASSGTGYAGELFF. Filled out from reference TRBV19 and TRBJ2-2, the complete variable domain reads DGGITQSPKYLFRKEGQNVTLSCEQNLNHDAMYWYRQDPGQGLRLIYYSQIVNDFQKGDIAEGYSVSREKKESFPLTVTSAQKNPTAFYLCASSGTGYAGELFFGEGSRLTVL.

J is TRBJ1-1 and V is TRBV5-4, with TRBD1 as a possible D gene (5 bases). The V and J ends lost 3 bases and 1 base respectively, with 13 bases between them. CDR1 and CDR2 from the germline V gene are SGHNT and YYREEE (reference sequence). The CDR3 runs 15 residues. The CDR3 protein is CASSSRWGRNTEAFF. The DNA of the CDR3 is TGTGCCAGCAGCTCAAGGTGGGGCCGGAACACTGAAGCTTTCTTT.

The chain combines TRBV11-3 with TRBJ2-7; the D gene is possibly TRBD2 (5 bases). Germline values: CDR1 SGHNT, CDR2 YENEEA. The CDR3 runs 13 residues. V lost 5 bases and J 3 bases, leaving 11 bases between the germline ends. CDR3 nucleotides: TGTGCCAGCAGCCGAGGGTCGCACTACGAGCAGTACTTC. It yields the protein CASSRGSHYEQYF.

This chain links TRBV6-5 with TRBJ2-7; D remains ambiguous. This CDR3 contains 12 residues. V lost 6 bases to trimming and J lost 5 bases, with 11 bases between them. Per germline, CDR1 MNHEY and CDR2 SVGAGI. The CDR3 sequence is CASSRSLDEQYF. The CDR3 DNA follows: TGTGCCAGCAGCCGGTCGCTGGACGAGCAGTACTTC.

V gene TRBV7-6 combines with J gene TRBJ2-5, with D perhaps matching TRBD1 (6 bases). Per germline, CDR1 SGHVS and CDR2 FNYEAQ. V was trimmed by 6 bases and J by 1 base, leaving 12 bases between them. The CDR3 runs 14 residues. DNA of the CDR3: TGTGCCAGCAGTAAAAACAGGGCCCAAGAGACCCAGTACTTC. This codes for CASSKNRAQETQYF.

The chain links TRBV6-5 to TRBJ1-4; 8 bases map to TRBD1. The germline CDR1 and CDR2 sequences are MNHEY and SVGAGI. J lost 6 bases, V lost 4 bases, and 10 bases had no gene match. This CDR3 has 16 amino acids. DNA for the CDR3: TGTGCCAGCAGTTCCTTCCAGGGGGCTAGTGATGAAAAACTGTTTTTT. This sequence encodes CASSSFQGASDEKLFF.

This sequence joins TRBV12-3 or TRBV12-4 and TRBJ1-1; a weak D match, TRBD1 (5 bases). This CDR3 is built from 12 residues. The germline V and J ends were trimmed by 8 bases and 5 bases, with 12 bases remaining between them. CDR3 sequence: CASVWGRTEAFF. Written as DNA, the CDR3 is TGTGCCAGCGTCTGGGGGAGGACTGAAGCTTTCTTT.

The chain uses TRBV29-1 and TRBJ1-5; 10 positions match TRBD1. Losses at the gene ends were 5 bases for V and 4 bases for J; bases not matched to a gene: 5. Germline values: CDR1 SQVTM, CDR2 ANQGSEA. The CDR3 totals 14 residues. The CDR3 DNA sequence: TGCAGCGTTACGACAGGGGGCCTAAATCAGCCCCAGCATTTT. This gives the protein CSVTTGGLNQPQHF.

The chain employs TRBV12-5 and TRBJ2-7, with D possibly being TRBD1 (5 bases). This CDR3 has 12 residues. CDR1 is LGHNT and CDR2 is FRNRAP in the germline V gene. V was clipped by 6 bases and J by 3 bases, with 9 bases between them. Here the CDR3 reads CASGQDSYEQYF. In nucleotides, the CDR3 is TGTGCTAGTGGACAAGACAGCTACGAGCAGTACTTC.

This rearrangement joins TRBV9 to TRBJ2-1; the match to TRBD1 covers 8 bases. Germline values: CDR1 SGDLS, CDR2 YYNGEE. Losses at the gene ends were 3 bases for V and 4 bases for J; bases not matched to a gene: 12. The CDR3 extends over 17 amino acids. The chain's CDR3 is CASSANPGQGLYNEQFF. In DNA form, the CDR3 reads TGTGCCAGCAGCGCGAACCCCGGACAGGGATTATACAATGAGCAGTTCTTC.

J is TRBJ2-3 and V is TRBV7-3; 9 nucleotides line up with TRBD2. The germline V gene encodes CDR1 SGHTA and CDR2 FQGTGA. J gave up 1 base and V 2 bases, and 16 bases lay outside the gene matches. CDR3 length: 20 residues. Here the CDR3 reads CASSLLPGAGGPSGTDTQYF. In nucleotides, the CDR3 is TGTGCCAGCAGCTTATTACCAGGAGCGGGAGGCCCCTCGGGCACAGATACGCAGTATTTT.

The V call is TRBV27, the J call TRBJ2-3, with 8 bases that match TRBD2. Per germline, CDR1 MNHEY and CDR2 SMNVEV (reference sequence). J lost 4 bases, V lost 3 bases, and 3 bases had no gene match. This CDR3 spans 14 amino acids. The CDR3 region is CASSFTSGADTQYF. CDR3 DNA sequence: TGTGCCAGCAGTTTTACTAGCGGAGCAGATACGCAGTATTTT.